This TCR beta chain was found in a study of blood T cell repertoires in COVID-19. Whole-study context: Sites in the United States, Italy and Spain provided acute and convalescent COVID-19 samples. In each case, the material was cDNA or gDNA derived from T cells, B-cell-depleted T cells, or PBMCs.

TCRdb keeps only in-frame clones here, not all; method: immunoSEQ multiplex PCR. Of more than 65,000 clones in the sample, under 80% are singletons; the top ten hold 20%. The TCR sequence derives from a woman of 80 years or more with active or convalescent COVID-19. Input material: peripheral blood.

In DNA, the CDR3 is TGCAGCGCCCGGACAGGGGTCTACGAGCAGTACTTC. Translation: CSARTGVYEQYF. This sequence joins TRBV29-1 and TRBJ2-7; 9 bases fit TRBD1. The CDR3 loop spans 12 amino acids. The trim removed 7 bases at V and 3 bases at J, leaving 4 bases unmatched. Germline-derived CDR1 and CDR2 are SQVTM and ANQGSEA.